Following are 21 T cell receptor beta chains from one sample sequenced in a study of cytomegalovirus exposure and HLA in healthy donors (dated by TCRdb to 2016 to 2017). The library was generated by the immunoSEQ multiplex PCR assay. The multiplex PCR relied on a mix of 60 forward primers for TCR Vbeta segments and 13 reverse primers for TCR Jbeta segments. In its TCRdb copy, this immuneACCESS table keeps in-frame sequences only and misses some clones. Where compared with another copy, unresolved V genes explain less than half of these, and the others have no known cause. This sample comprises around 120,000 clones, 70% to 80% of them detected only once. The ten largest clones take up 2.9% of the sample. Specimen: PBMCs. These receptors were taken from a human donor in good health.

The chain carries TRBV7-2 and TRBJ2-7, with TRBD1 matching 10 bases. The CDR3 consists of 15 residues. Germline trimming cut 5 bases from V and 1 base from J; bases unmatched to any gene: 5. The germline CDR1 and CDR2 sequences are SGHTA and FQGNSA. As DNA, the CDR3 is TGTGCCAGCAGCCGTGGGGGACAGGGGTCCTACGAGCAGTACTTC. Translated, it gives CASSRGGQGSYEQYF.

In this sample, this clone turned up once. CDR3 protein: CASSSQGGTEAFF. The CDR3, as DNA: TGTGCCAGCAGCTCACAGGGCGGCACTGAAGCTTTCTTT. The V gene is TRBV11-2, the J gene TRBJ1-1, with a weak D call TRBD1 (6 bases). This CDR3 spans 13 amino acids. Germline V gives CDR1 SGHAT, CDR2 FQNNGV. V shed 4 bases and J shed 4 bases, with 10 bases lying between them.

The J gene is TRBJ2-3, the V gene TRBV6-1, with 16 bases aligning to TRBD2. Trimming at V came to 6 bases and at J to 4 bases, leaving 1 base not matched to a gene. Germline CDR1 reads MNHNS; CDR2 reads SASEGT. This CDR3 has 15 amino acids. The CDR3 region has the DNA TGTGCCAGCAGGGGACTAGCGGGGGGGCCAGATACGCAGTATTTT. Encoded protein: CASRGLAGGPDTQYF.

This clone was counted once. The V call is TRBV21-1, the J call TRBJ2-7; the D call TRBD2 from the table was never checked on the DNA. TRBV21-1 is shown as a pseudogene. The CDR3 is made up of 13 amino acids. The CDR3 region has the DNA TGTGCCAGCAGGACCCGGGAGGACTACGAGCAGTACTTC. Amino acid sequence: CASRTREDYEQYF.

The chain employs TRBV10-3 and TRBJ2-1; the D gene is possibly TRBD2 (5 bases). The V end lost 4 bases, the J end lost 2 bases, and 9 bases lay between the germline ends. Germline V gene data show CDR1 as ENHRY and CDR2 as SYGVKD. The CDR3 runs 14 residues. CDR3 region: CAISARGTYNEQFF. The CDR3 DNA follows: TGTGCCATCAGTGCCCGAGGGACCTACAATGAGCAGTTCTTC.

This clone was detected only once. The chain employs TRBV5-6 and TRBJ1-2; 8 bases are a match to TRBD1. Germline CDR1 SGHDT, CDR2 YYEEEE. V dropped 0 bases and J dropped 4; count of bases not matched to a gene: 5. The CDR3 consists of 15 residues. The CDR3 DNA sequence: TGTGCCAGCAGCTTGGTGGACAGGGCAGTCTATGGCTACACCTTC. Protein sequence: CASSLVDRAVYGYTF. The full variable domain, rest sourced from reference TRBV5-6 and TRBJ1-2, is DAGVTQSPTHLIKTRGQQVTLRCSPKSGHDTVSWYQQALGQGPQFIFQYYEEEERQRGNFPDRFSGHQFPNYSSELNVNALLLGDSALYLCASSLVDRAVYGYTFGSGTRLTVV.

This clone was observed a few times. The chain has TRBV5-1 and TRBJ2-5, with a tentative D call TRBD1 (5 bases). Trimming took off 0 bases at V and 7 bases at J, with 13 bases between the two ends. The germline gives CDR1 SGHRS, CDR2 YFSETQ. This CDR3 region has 14 residues. CDR3 in DNA: TGCGCCAGCAGCTTGGTTGTGGGGCCCAGGACCCAGTACTTC. Its protein product is CASSLVVGPRTQYF.

This clone was detected only once. The chain carries TRBV19 and TRBJ2-1; a possible D gene is TRBD2 (6 bases). The CDR3 has 14 residues. The germline gives CDR1 LNHDA, CDR2 SQIVND (reference sequence). Deletions cut 3 bases from V and 7 bases from J, with 13 bases between. The CDR3 is CASSILSGGNEQFF. The CDR3 nucleotides are TGTGCCAGTAGTATCCTATCCGGGGGAAATGAGCAGTTCTTC.

The rearrangement joins TRBV7-2 to TRBJ1-3; D is uncertain. Trimming cost V 0 bases and J 0 bases, with 9 bases left between them. Germline V gene data show CDR1 as SGHTA and CDR2 as FQGNSA. This CDR3 contains 16 residues. CDR3 amino acids: CASSLASPNSGNTIYF. The CDR3 nucleotides are TGTGCCAGCAGCTTAGCTAGTCCTAACTCTGGAAACACCATATATTTT.

This chain links TRBV7-2 with TRBJ2-6; the D gene is possibly TRBD2 (7 bases). Germline V gene lookup returns CDR1 SGHTA and CDR2 FQGNSA. The ends were cut back, 7 bases at V and 4 bases at J, with 17 bases in the middle. This CDR3 has 16 residues. The CDR3 nucleotides read TGTGCCAGCAACAGGATGGGGGGGGCCGGGGCCAACGTCCTGACTTTC. This encodes CASNRMGGAGANVLTF.

This clone was observed a few times. This sequence joins TRBV9 and TRBJ2-1; 7 bases agree with TRBD2. CDR1 and CDR2 (germline): SGDLS, YYNGEE. With 4 bases clipped from V and 5 bases from J, the junction kept 12 bases outside the gene matches. CDR3 length: 16 residues. The CDR3 sequence: CASSPSLLAENNEQFF. The DNA for the CDR3 is TGTGCCAGCAGCCCCAGTTTGCTAGCGGAGAACAATGAGCAGTTCTTC.

This sequence joins TRBV7-3 and TRBJ2-2; maybe TRBD1 (5 bases). From germline, CDR1 is SGHTA and CDR2 FQGTGA. The CDR3 loop spans 16 amino acids. V lost 5 bases to trimming and J lost 4 bases, with 17 bases between them. CDR3 sequence: CASSPSGARGTGELFF. Here the CDR3 DNA reads TGTGCCAGCAGCCCATCTGGGGCAAGGGGCACCGGGGAGCTGTTTTTT.

The CDR3 loop is CASAQTGGSTDTQYF. As DNA, the CDR3 is TGTGCTAGTGCCCAGACAGGGGGGAGCACAGATACGCAGTATTTT. The V call is TRBV12-5, the J call TRBJ2-3, with 9 bases aligning to TRBD1. After removal of 7 bases from V and 0 bases from J, the junction contained 5 bases not matched to a gene. The CDR3 is 15 amino acids. The germline V gene has CDR1 LGHNT and CDR2 FRNRAP.

V gene TRBV2 combines with J gene TRBJ2-2; D unclear. Germline-derived CDR1 and CDR2 are SNHLY and FYNNEI. V dropped 3 bases and J dropped 7 bases, with 9 bases sitting between them. The length of the CDR3 is 13 residues. CDR3 protein: CASSELVNGELFF. The CDR3 DNA reads as TGTGCCAGCAGTGAGCTAGTAAACGGGGAGCTGTTTTTT.

The chain uses TRBV6-5 and TRBJ2-7; 11 nucleotides agree with TRBD2. The germline V gene encodes CDR1 MNHEY and CDR2 SVGAGI. This CDR3 is 15 amino acids long. The junction had 2 bases not matched to a gene; V was cut back by 0 bases and J by 4 bases. The CDR3 is CASSYSASGRYEQYF. The CDR3 DNA reads TGTGCCAGCAGTTACTCGGCTAGCGGGAGGTACGAGCAGTACTTC.

The chain carries TRBV6-5 and TRBJ2-5, with 11 positions matching TRBD2. Per the germline V gene, CDR1 is MNHEY and CDR2 is SVGAGI. V was clipped by 6 bases and J by 12 bases; unmatched bases: 6. The CDR3 runs to 12 residues. CDR3 amino acids: CASRASGRPEYF. CDR3 nucleotide sequence: TGTGCCAGCAGGGCTAGCGGGAGGCCGGAGTACTTC.

The V and J genes are TRBV9 and TRBJ1-3; 9 bases match TRBD1. From germline, CDR1 is SGDLS and CDR2 YYNGEE. The V segment lost 0 bases and the J segment 2 bases; nucleotides outside the gene matches: 3. This CDR3 has 16 amino acids. The CDR3 coding sequence is TGTGCCAGCAGCGTAGCTGGGACAGGGACTGGAAACACCATATATTTT. Its protein product is CASSVAGTGTGNTIYF.

This clone showed up just once. The chain links TRBV4-1 to TRBJ1-2, with D possibly being TRBD1 (5 bases). CDR3 size: 14 residues. Germline lookup yields CDR1 MGHRA and CDR2 YSYEKL. V was cut by 1 base and J by 12 bases, with 18 bases left in between. Written as DNA, the CDR3 is TGCGCCAGCAGCCAAGGTCCGACAGACATTCGCGACACCTTC. This sequence encodes CASSQGPTDIRDTF.

V gene TRBV5-1 combines with J gene TRBJ2-2, with 7 bases identical to TRBD1. Germline values: CDR1 SGHRS, CDR2 YFSETQ. The V gene end was trimmed by 2 bases and the J gene end by 3 bases; junction bases not matched to a gene: 1. The length of the CDR3 is 14 residues. The CDR3 coding sequence is TGCGCCAGCAGCTTCGGGACAGACACCGGGGAGCTGTTTTTT. Its protein is CASSFGTDTGELFF.

This clone occurred a few times. The rearrangement uses TRBV28 and TRBJ2-5; 11 nucleotides align to TRBD2. Gene TRBJ2-7 matches the end of the DNA better, so the J call may be wrong. CDR1 and CDR2 from the germline V gene are MDHEN and SYDVKM. The CDR3 has 15 residues. Written as DNA, the CDR3 is TGTGCCAGCAGTTCTCTAGCGGGAGGTCACTACGAGCAGTACTTC. It encodes CASSSLAGGHYEQYF.

The chain employs TRBV7-9 and TRBJ2-5; weak D call: TRBD2 (6 bases). This CDR3 is 14 amino acids long. V lost 10 bases and J lost 7, with 22 bases in between. The germline CDR1 and CDR2 sequences are SEHNR and FQNEAQ (reference sequence). This CDR3 is CAILDDRGTRTQYF. The DNA of the CDR3 is TGTGCCATTCTCGATGACCGGGGGACCAGGACCCAGTACTTC.